Following are 26 T cell receptor beta chains from one sample sequenced in a study of OX40 agonist ivuxolimab in advanced cancers. The library came from the immunoSEQ multiplex PCR assay. Not all clones reach the TCRdb copy of this immuneACCESS table, which keeps in-frame sequences only. Checked studies attribute under half of the gap to unresolved V genes and leave the rest unexplained. The sample table shows some 68,000 clones, and roughly nine tenths are seen once. The ten largest clones capture around 2.1% of the sample. The sequences come from CD4+ or CD8+ T cells sorted from blood, collected in a trial of the OX40 agonist ivuxolimab. The source of these receptors is an adult with an advanced solid tumor such as melanoma, head and neck, liver or kidney cancer.

This clone was recorded once. The V gene is TRBV5-4, the J gene TRBJ1-2; 9 bases fit TRBD1. Germline trimming cut 3 bases from V and 8 bases from J; bases unmatched to any gene: 17. The CDR3 covers 17 residues. Germline V gene data show CDR1 as SGHNT and CDR2 as YYREEE (reference sequence). The CDR3 coding sequence is TGTGCCAGCAGCTCTCAAAACTCGGGACAGGGAGACCGGGGCTACACCTTC. It translates to CASSSQNSGQGDRGYTF.

The chain combines TRBV5-4 with TRBJ1-3; TRBD1 agrees at 9 bases. CDR1 and CDR2 (germline): SGHNT, YYREEE (reference sequence). This CDR3 is 17 amino acids long. V dropped 2 bases and J dropped 0; count of bases not matched to a gene: 6. The CDR3 is CASSLSGTGFSGNTIYF. As DNA, the CDR3 is TGTGCCAGCAGCTTATCGGGGACAGGGTTCTCTGGAAACACCATATATTTT.

The chain carries TRBV6-5 and TRBJ1-4; D is ambiguous. Trimming pared 11 bases from V and 4 bases from J, leaving 17 bases between. CDR3 length equals 14 residues. The V gene's germline CDR1 is MNHEY and CDR2 SVGAGI. The CDR3 reads CASKGSQSNEKLFF. The CDR3 DNA is TGTGCCTCCAAAGGGAGCCAGAGTAATGAAAAACTGTTTTTT.

V is TRBV27 and J is TRBJ1-2; 12 bases are a match to TRBD1. Germline CDR1 and CDR2: MNHEY and SMNVEV (reference sequence). The J segment lost 4 bases and the V segment lost 2 bases, leaving 11 bases of the junction unmatched. CDR3 length: 18 residues. The CDR3: CASSLRRGGQGAFYGYTF. The CDR3 DNA is TGTGCCAGCAGTTTAAGGCGAGGGGGACAGGGGGCTTTCTATGGCTACACCTTC.

The gene calls are TRBV27 and TRBJ2-7, with 8 nucleotides matching TRBD1. J lost 4 bases, V lost 8 bases, and 4 bases had no gene match. The CDR3 runs 12 residues. CDR1 is MNHEY, CDR2 SMNVEV, per germline (reference sequence). The CDR3 DNA is TGTGCCAGCCGAGGACAGGGATACGAGCAGTACTTC. This codes for CASRGQGYEQYF.

This clone was detected a few times. The chain recombines TRBV5-1 with TRBJ1-3; 7 bases align to TRBD1. The trim removed 6 bases at V and 4 bases at J, leaving 4 bases unmatched. Germline CDR1 is SGHRS and CDR2 is YFSETQ. The CDR3 sequence is 13 residues long. CDR3: CASTVGQGNTIYF. The DNA of the CDR3 is TGCGCCAGCACTGTGGGACAGGGAAACACCATATATTTT.

The genes are TRBV7-9 and TRBJ2-2; 7 positions match TRBD1. The CDR3 extends over 16 amino acids. CDR1 and CDR2 (germline): SEHNR, FQNEAQ (reference sequence). J lost 1 base, V lost 2 bases, and 4 bases had no gene match. The CDR3 DNA sequence: TGTGCCAGCAGCTTAACCGGGACAGTGAACACCGGGGAGCTGTTTTTT. This codes for CASSLTGTVNTGELFF.

The chain has TRBV5-5 and TRBJ1-4; D may be TRBD1 (5 bases). Germline V gives CDR1 SGHKS, CDR2 YYEKEE (reference sequence). The ends were cut back, 4 bases at V and 4 bases at J, with 17 bases in the middle. This CDR3 comprises 16 residues. CDR3: CASSPGTVSFNEKLFF. In nucleotides, the CDR3 is TGTGCCAGCAGCCCTGGGACGGTGTCTTTTAATGAAAAACTGTTTTTT.

The chain combines TRBV13 with TRBJ1-1; possible D gene TRBD1, 5 bases. Looked up from germline, CDR1 is PRHDT and CDR2 is FYEKMQ (reference sequence). The V gene lost 5 bases and the J gene lost 6 bases, with 19 bases spanning the gap. This CDR3 is built from 15 residues. The CDR3 reads CASSRGDQGVPEAFF. The CDR3 DNA reads TGTGCCAGCAGCCGAGGGGACCAAGGGGTCCCTGAAGCTTTCTTT.

This rearrangement joins TRBV5-1 to TRBJ2-5; 12 nucleotides line up with TRBD1. The CDR3 runs 15 residues. In germline, CDR1 is SGHRS, CDR2 YFSETQ. V lost 3 bases to trimming and J lost 7 bases; unmatched junction nucleotides: 7. DNA for the CDR3: TGCGCCAGCAGCTCTGGGACAGGGGGCGTAGGGACCCAGTACTTC. This encodes CASSSGTGGVGTQYF.

This sequence joins TRBV7-9 and TRBJ2-2; D uncertain. V was pared by 7 bases and J by 10 bases, with 10 bases between. Germline lookup yields CDR1 SEHNR and CDR2 FQNEAQ (reference sequence). The length of the CDR3 is 11 residues. The DNA of the CDR3 is TGTGCCAGCAAACCGTTTGAGGAGCTGTTTTTT. This translates into CASKPFEELFF.

This chain joins TRBV7-2 and TRBJ2-2; D gene unclear. V lost 2 bases to trimming and J lost 0 bases, with 13 bases between them. The CDR3 consists of 17 residues. Germline V lookup: CDR1 SGHTA, CDR2 FQGNSA. The CDR3 region has the DNA TGTGCCAGCAGCTTAATAAATAAGATGCCGAACACCGGGGAGCTGTTTTTT. Translated, it gives CASSLINKMPNTGELFF.

The V gene is TRBV23-1, the J gene TRBJ2-2, with a possible D match to TRBD1 (6 bases). TRBV23-1 is an ORF; its function is uncertain. Between the trimmed V and J ends, which lost 4 bases and 6 bases, there was a span of 12 bases. This CDR3 has 14 residues. CDR3 nucleotide sequence: TGCGCCAGCAGTCCTACAGGGAAGCCCGGGGAGCTGTTTTTT. Protein sequence: CASSPTGKPGELFF.

The V and J genes are TRBV6-6 and TRBJ1-6; tentative D call: TRBD1 (5 bases). V was shortened by 4 bases and J by 10 bases, with 17 bases between the two germline ends. CDR1 MNHNY and CDR2 SVGAGI come from the germline V gene (reference sequence). This CDR3 contains 15 residues. The CDR3 protein is CASSFTGAWRSPLHF. DNA for the CDR3: TGTGCCAGCAGTTTCACTGGGGCCTGGCGCTCACCCCTCCACTTT.

J is TRBJ1-5 and V is TRBV28; D might be TRBD1 (5 bases). Trimming took off 6 bases at V and 1 base at J, with 13 bases between the two ends. Germline V lookup: CDR1 MDHEN, CDR2 SYDVKM. This CDR3 is built from 15 residues. CDR3 nucleotides: TGTGCCAGCAGGGGACCTCTTCGGAGCAATCAGCCCCAGCATTTT. Encoded protein: CASRGPLRSNQPQHF.

This clone occurred once. J is TRBJ2-7 and V is TRBV12-5; D unclear. The V gene lost 0 bases and the J gene lost 3 bases, with 12 bases spanning the gap. The CDR3 runs to 15 residues. CDR1 LGHNT and CDR2 FRNRAP come from the germline V gene. The DNA of the CDR3 is TGTGCTAGTGGTTTGGTCCGGACCGCACTCTACGAGCAGTACTTC. It translates to CASGLVRTALYEQYF.

The chain uses TRBV19 and TRBJ2-1; 12 nucleotides align to TRBD2. Germline CDR1 reads LNHDA; CDR2 reads SQIVND (reference sequence). The CDR3 covers 17 residues. Trimming removed 5 bases from V and 3 bases from J; junction bases left unmatched: 8. The CDR3 region is CASSLAGGPGLYNEQFF. CDR3 DNA sequence: TGTGCCAGTAGTCTAGCGGGAGGGCCGGGTCTCTACAATGAGCAGTTCTTC.

The chain combines TRBV5-5 with TRBJ2-1, with D uncertain. Germline assignment: CDR1 SGHKS and CDR2 YYEKEE (reference sequence). Trimming left V 1 base short and J 2 bases short, with 13 bases between. The CDR3 covers 16 residues. CDR3 nucleotides: TGTGCCAGCAGCTTGAGTACACAGATTCCCTACAATGAGCAGTTCTTC. Its translation: CASSLSTQIPYNEQFF.

The chain carries TRBV5-4 and TRBJ2-2; TRBD2 might be the D (6 bases). The germline gives CDR1 SGHNT, CDR2 YYREEE (reference sequence). The V and J ends lost 5 bases and 5 bases respectively, with 16 bases between them. There are 15 residues in the CDR3. For the CDR3, the DNA is TGTGCCAGCAGTTCTCGGGACTCATCTACCGGGGAGCTGTTTTTT. As protein: CASSSRDSSTGELFF.

The chain recombines TRBV7-2 with TRBJ1-2; D gene ambiguous. V lost 5 bases to trimming and J lost 4 bases, with 11 bases between them. The CDR3 runs 13 residues. Germline lookup yields CDR1 SGHTA and CDR2 FQGNSA. CDR3 in amino acids: CASSASQAYGYTF. The CDR3 DNA reads as TGTGCCAGCAGCGCAAGTCAAGCCTATGGCTACACCTTC.

The chain is built from TRBV7-3 and TRBJ1-2, with 10 bases that match TRBD1. Looked up from germline, CDR1 is SGHTA and CDR2 is FQGTGA. V was clipped by 5 bases and J by 7 bases; unmatched bases: 10. The CDR3 totals 15 residues. The CDR3: CASSTGTGELSGYTF. The CDR3 region has the DNA TGTGCCAGCAGCACAGGGACAGGGGAGTTATCTGGCTACACCTTC.

This clone came up a few times. This chain joins TRBV9 and TRBJ2-3; TRBD2 matches at 8 bases. Germline V gene data show CDR1 as SGDLS and CDR2 as YYNGEE. There are 17 residues in the CDR3. V gave up 0 bases and J gave up 1 base; unmatched junction bases: 7. CDR3 nucleotides: TGTGCCAGCAGCGTAGAGATTAGCGGGAAAGGCACAGATACGCAGTATTTT. Its translation is CASSVEISGKGTDTQYF. Full variable domain (missing parts from reference TRBV9 and TRBJ2-3): DSGVTQTPKHLITATGQRVTLRCSPRSGDLSVYWYQQSLDQGLQFLIQYYNGEERAKGNILERFSAQQFPDLHSELNLSSLELGDSALYFCASSVEISGKGTDTQYFGPGTRLTVL.

This chain links TRBV7-9 with TRBJ1-1, with a possible D match to TRBD1 (6 bases). The germline V gene encodes CDR1 SEHNR and CDR2 FQNEAQ (reference sequence). Trimming left V 5 bases short and J 8 bases short, with 15 bases between. This CDR3 region has 13 residues. This CDR3 is CASSQYGGGEAFF. The CDR3 DNA follows: TGTGCCAGCAGCCAATACGGGGGCGGCGAAGCTTTCTTT. The variable domain in full, completed from reference TRBV7-9 and TRBJ1-1, reads DTGVSQNPRHKITKRGQNVTFRCDPISEHNRLYWYRQTLGQGPEFLTYFQNEAQLEKSRLLSDRFSAERPKGSFSTLEIQRTEQGDSAMYLCASSQYGGGEAFFGQGTRLTVV.

The V and J genes are TRBV6-4 and TRBJ2-7; tentatively, D is TRBD2 (6 bases). The CDR3 spans 16 residues. The V and J ends lost 10 bases and 3 bases respectively, with 25 bases between them. Germline loops: CDR1 MRHNA, CDR2 SNTAGT. CDR3 sequence reads: CAKFIAENLSDYEQYF. The CDR3 bases are TGTGCCAAATTTATAGCGGAGAATCTCTCCGACTACGAGCAGTACTTC.

V is TRBV6-1 and J is TRBJ2-3; 8 bases are shared with TRBD2. Trimming cost V 0 bases and J 4 bases; bases outside gene matches: 6. The germline gives CDR1 MNHNS, CDR2 SASEGT. This CDR3 region has 16 residues. The CDR3 DNA reads TGTGCCAGCAGTGAAGCCTGGGGGCGGGGGGCAGATACGCAGTATTTT. Its translation is CASSEAWGRGADTQYF.

CDR3 in amino acids: CASSNRYSGNTIYF. As DNA, the CDR3 is TGTGCCAGCAGTAACCGTTACTCTGGAAACACCATATATTTT. This chain connects TRBV6-1 to TRBJ1-3, with D unresolved. CDR1 MNHNS and CDR2 SASEGT come from the germline V gene. The CDR3 is 14 amino acids. The V and J ends lost 5 bases and 0 bases respectively, with 8 bases between them.